One and the same sample provided the 21 T cell receptor beta chains below, sequenced in a study of cytomegalovirus exposure and HLA in healthy donors (TCRdb year 2017). The library was generated by the immunoSEQ multiplex PCR assay. The multiplex PCR relied on a mix of 60 forward primers for TCR Vbeta segments and 13 reverse primers for TCR Jbeta segments. TCRdb retrieved this table from immuneACCESS and kept in-frame rearrangements only. Not all clones are present; in checked studies, unresolved V genes account for under half, and no reason is known for the remainder. The sample table holds some 170,000 clones, of which around 75% were seen once. 3% of the sample is taken by the ten largest. Sequencing was done on a sample of PBMCs. The receptors derive from a woman between 50 and 59 years old in good health and CMV-seropositive.

The gene calls are TRBV10-3 and TRBJ1-5; tentative D call: TRBD1 (5 bases). Deletions cut 0 bases from V and 0 bases from J, with 6 bases between. Germline CDR1 reads ENHRY; CDR2 reads SYGVKD. This CDR3 has 15 amino acids. CDR3 DNA sequence: TGTGCCATCAGTGAGTCAGGGGTTAGCAATCAGCCCCAGCATTTT. Translating it yields CAISESGVSNQPQHF.

The chain employs TRBV5-1 and TRBJ2-1, with D perhaps TRBD2 (7 bases). V was pared by 6 bases and J by 4 bases, with 20 bases between. The length of the CDR3 is 16 residues. Germline loops: CDR1 SGHRS, CDR2 YFSETQ. CDR3 sequence: CASNIAPGGRYNEQFF. CDR3 sequence (DNA): TGCGCCAGCAACATCGCCCCGGGGGGCCGGTACAATGAGCAGTTCTTC.

The chain employs TRBV7-8 and TRBJ2-2; tentatively, D is TRBD1 (6 bases). The V and J ends lost 4 bases and 0 bases respectively, with 12 bases between them. CDR3 length: 16 residues. Germline CDR1 SGHVS, CDR2 FQNEAQ. CDR3: CASSSQGFSNTGELFF. As DNA, the CDR3 is TGTGCCAGCAGCTCACAGGGTTTTTCGAACACCGGGGAGCTGTTTTTT.

The chain recombines TRBV13 with TRBJ2-6; 7 nucleotides align to TRBD1. J was trimmed by 2 bases and V by 5 bases; bases with no gene match: 3. CDR1 is PRHDT and CDR2 is FYEKMQ in the germline V gene (reference sequence). The CDR3 sequence is 15 residues long. The CDR3 bases are TGTGCCAGCAGCCCACAGGGGACTGGGGCCAACGTCCTGACTTTC. Translation gives CASSPQGTGANVLTF.

The V gene is TRBV6-5, the J gene TRBJ1-2, with D perhaps TRBD1 (5 bases). The CDR3 sequence is 13 residues long. The V gene lost 10 bases and the J gene lost 8 bases, with 20 bases spanning the gap. Germline-derived CDR1 and CDR2 are MNHEY and SVGAGI. DNA for the CDR3: TGTGCCACTCTCAGTGGGAGGGGAGGCGGCTACACCTTC. Amino acids: CATLSGRGGGYTF.

The V and J genes are TRBV7-6 and TRBJ1-3; D remains ambiguous. The CDR3 has 15 residues. Germline V CDR1 and CDR2: SGHVS, FNYEAQ. The V end was cut by 2 bases, the J end by 0 bases, with 8 bases between. CDR3 protein: CASSLTHNSGNTIYF. The CDR3 bases are TGTGCCAGCAGCTTAACGCACAACTCTGGAAACACCATATATTTT.

About this clone itself: Within the sample, other DNA sequences also encode this same CDR3. The J gene is TRBJ2-1, the V gene TRBV9; D might be TRBD2 (6 bases). The CDR3 has 15 amino acids. Deletions cut 0 bases from V and 2 bases from J, with 9 bases between. The germline V gene has CDR1 SGDLS and CDR2 YYNGEE. The CDR3 region is CASSVAGDPYNEQFF. CDR3 bases: TGTGCCAGCAGCGTAGCGGGGGACCCCTACAATGAGCAGTTCTTC.

This clone was seen just once. The chain uses TRBV19 and TRBJ2-3; 11 bases are a match to TRBD1. Germline assignment: CDR1 LNHDA and CDR2 SQIVND (reference sequence). The CDR3 contains 14 residues. V lost 7 bases to trimming and J lost 5 bases; unmatched junction nucleotides: 5. The CDR3 spells CASMDRGQGDTQYF. CDR3 bases: TGTGCCAGTATGGACAGGGGGCAGGGAGATACGCAGTATTTT.

The chain is built from TRBV9 and TRBJ1-1; 8 nucleotides line up with TRBD1. The CDR3 length is 15 residues. Trimming at V came to 4 bases and at J to 0 bases, leaving 5 bases not matched to a gene. Per the germline V gene, CDR1 is SGDLS and CDR2 is YYNGEE. CDR3 sequence (DNA): TGTGCCAGCAGCTCCACGGACAGGGTGAACACTGAAGCTTTCTTT. Protein product: CASSSTDRVNTEAFF.

J is TRBJ1-1 and V is TRBV27, with TRBD1 matching 7 bases. V trimming: 2 bases; J trimming: 1 base; junction bases outside the gene matches: 10. CDR3 length: 17 residues. Germline CDR1 and CDR2: MNHEY and SMNVEV (reference sequence). CDR3 residues: CASSLRYLGTANTEAFF. CDR3 bases: TGTGCCAGCAGTTTACGCTACCTGGGGACAGCGAACACTGAAGCTTTCTTT.

The chain is built from TRBV6-1 and TRBJ2-1; TRBD1 matches at 8 bases. The germline CDR1 and CDR2 sequences are MNHNS and SASEGT. With V trimmed by 1 base and J by 16 bases, 3 bases remained unmatched. The CDR3 spans 11 residues. Written as DNA, the CDR3 is TGTGCCAGCAGTGAAGGAGACAGGGGATTCTTC. This gives the protein CASSEGDRGFF.

The chain recombines TRBV19 with TRBJ2-7; the D gene is possibly TRBD1 (6 bases). V lost 6 bases, J lost 0 bases, and 12 bases lay in between. The length of the CDR3 is 14 residues. Looked up from germline, CDR1 is LNHDA and CDR2 is SQIVND (reference sequence). In DNA form, the CDR3 reads TGTGCCAGTAGCCGGACAGAGAGCTCCTACGAGCAGTACTTC. The encoded protein is CASSRTESSYEQYF.

J is TRBJ1-6 and V is TRBV5-1; D unresolved. This CDR3 contains 15 residues. Germline-derived CDR1 and CDR2 are SGHRS and YFSETQ. V was pared by 2 bases and J by 14 bases, with 20 bases between. The CDR3 sequence is CASSLAGRSPFTLHF. The DNA for the CDR3 is TGCGCCAGCAGCTTAGCGGGCCGGAGCCCCTTCACCCTCCACTTT.

The genes are TRBV29-1 and TRBJ1-2; D remains unclear. The germline V and J ends were trimmed by 4 bases and 3 bases, with 9 bases remaining between them. This CDR3 is built from 12 residues. The V gene's germline CDR1 is SQVTM and CDR2 ANQGSEA. The CDR3 nucleotides read TGCAGCGTTGCGTCTTCTTACTATGGCTACACCTTC. This encodes CSVASSYYGYTF.

The chain combines TRBV11-2 with TRBJ1-1; D is perhaps TRBD1 (5 bases). This CDR3 comprises 13 residues. Trimming stripped 2 bases from V and 4 bases from J, with 8 bases between. Germline V CDR1 and CDR2: SGHAT, FQNNGV. CDR3 protein: CASSLIQGTEAFF. The DNA of the CDR3 is TGTGCCAGCAGCTTAATCCAGGGCACTGAAGCTTTCTTT. Full variable domain (outside the CDR3, taken from reference TRBV11-2 and TRBJ1-1): EAGVAQSPRYKIIEKRQSVAFWCNPISGHATLYWYQQILGQGPKLLIQFQNNGVVDDSQLPKDRFSAERLKGVDSTLKIQPAKLEDSAVYLCASSLIQGTEAFFGQGTRLTVV.

This chain joins TRBV7-2 and TRBJ2-1; 9 bases map to TRBD1. The CDR3 is made up of 16 amino acids. CDR1 SGHTA and CDR2 FQGNSA come from the germline V gene. With V trimmed by 2 bases and J by 0 bases, 2 bases remained unmatched. The CDR3 reads CASSLRQGGSYNEQFF. The CDR3 nucleotides are TGTGCCAGCAGCTTACGACAGGGGGGCTCCTACAATGAGCAGTTCTTC.

The chain employs TRBV19 and TRBJ2-7, with 10 bases that match TRBD1. Unmatched junction bases numbered 10, after V lost 3 bases and J lost 5 bases. The CDR3 covers 16 residues. The germline gives CDR1 LNHDA, CDR2 SQIVND (reference sequence). In nucleotides, the CDR3 is TGTGCCAGTAGTATGGGGGGGGACAGGGGATTCGACGAGCAGTACTTC. Translated: CASSMGGDRGFDEQYF. Using reference TRBV19 and TRBJ2-7 for the parts outside the CDR3, the full variable domain is DGGITQSPKYLFRKEGQNVTLSCEQNLNHDAMYWYRQDPGQGLRLIYYSQIVNDFQKGDIAEGYSVSREKKESFPLTVTSAQKNPTAFYLCASSMGGDRGFDEQYFGPGTRLTVT.

J is TRBJ2-3 and V is TRBV2; 9 bases fit TRBD2. This CDR3 comprises 16 residues. Germline CDR1 and CDR2: SNHLY and FYNNEI. V gave up 6 bases and J gave up 0 bases; unmatched junction bases: 7. The CDR3 nucleotides are TGTGCCAGCAGGAAGGCTAGCGGGGCTAGCACAGATACGCAGTATTTT. It translates to CASRKASGASTDTQYF.

This clone was detected once. The rearrangement links TRBV6-1 to TRBJ1-6, with D uncertain. Germline-derived CDR1 and CDR2 are MNHNS and SASEGT. The ends were cut back, 4 bases at V and 6 bases at J, with 10 bases in the middle. This CDR3 is 14 amino acids long. CDR3 nucleotides: TGTGCCAGCAGTGCCTTAACAGCTAATTCACCCCTCCACTTT. Translation gives CASSALTANSPLHF.

This rearrangement joins TRBV6-9 to TRBJ1-3, with D possibly matching TRBD1 (5 bases). This CDR3 spans 13 amino acids. Germline V CDR1 and CDR2: MNHGY, SVAAGI. V dropped 4 bases and J dropped 5 bases, with 9 bases sitting between them. The CDR3 here is CASSSRQRNTIYF. Here the CDR3 DNA reads TGTGCCAGCAGTTCCCGACAGAGAAACACCATATATTTT.

This sequence joins TRBV4-1 and TRBJ1-1; D call uncertain. The germline V gene encodes CDR1 MGHRA and CDR2 YSYEKL. The CDR3 runs to 13 residues. V lost 3 bases and J 1 base, leaving 6 bases between the germline ends. The CDR3 sequence: CASSHTANTEAFF. CDR3 in DNA: TGCGCCAGCAGCCATACAGCGAACACTGAAGCTTTCTTT.